The subject of this entry is one T cell receptor (beta chain). Its specificity is unknown. These data are taken from a study of vaccination and CD4 T cells after COVID-19. In the study overall: The cells were exposed to overlapping spike peptides originating from SARS-CoV-2, HCoV-NL63, HCoV-OC43 and HCoV-229E for stimulation.

The study sequenced cultured CD4+ T cell DNA using the Oncomine TCR Beta short-read assay. After culture, CD4+ T cells served as the source for genomic DNA extraction. TCRdb processed the PCR reads anew with MiXCR; each CDR3 protein has one entry. Of around 18,000 distinct CDR3 sequences in the sample, about 75% were seen once. Per the germline V gene, CDR1 is MDHEN and CDR2 is SYDVKM. This CDR3 has 13 amino acids. The V and J ends lost 10 bases and 6 bases respectively, with 18 bases between them. The treatment: approximately 11-day PBMC culture with coronavirus spike peptide pools or control peptides (ViraFEST assay).

The clonotype was recovered from a human donor who had recovered from COVID-19. Sequenced: CD4+ T cells from blood, cultured in vitro. The rearrangement links TRBV28 to TRBJ1-2; tentatively, D is TRBD1 (5 bases). CDR3 nucleotides: TGTGCCACCAAAGGAGGGGTGTCCGATGGCTACACCTTC. This encodes CATKGGVSDGYTF.